The 8 T cell receptor beta chains presented below share a single source sample, sequenced in a study of blood T cell repertoires in COVID-19. TCRdb's table, derived via immunoSEQ multiplex PCR, lists solely in-frame clones and lacks some. The data show approximately 150,000 clones, 88% seen once. The material sequenced was peripheral blood. These receptors were obtained from a man in his fifties or sixties who had recovered from COVID-19.

This clone appeared a single time. V is TRBV5-1 and J is TRBJ2-7; TRBD1 agrees at 7 bases. Germline CDR1 SGHRS, CDR2 YFSETQ. The CDR3 consists of 14 residues. With V trimmed by 1 base and J by 2 bases, 3 bases remained unmatched. The CDR3 reads CASSLNRGPYEQYF. In nucleotides, the CDR3 is TGCGCCAGCAGCTTGAACAGGGGCCCCTACGAGCAGTACTTC.

V is TRBV6-5 and J is TRBJ2-7; TRBD2 agrees at 11 bases. With V trimmed by 4 bases and J by 6 bases, 2 bases remained unmatched. The V gene's germline CDR1 is MNHEY and CDR2 SVGAGI. This CDR3 comprises 13 residues. As DNA, the CDR3 is TGTGCCAGCAGTTTTAGCGGGAGGGGCGAGCAGTACTTC. Protein: CASSFSGRGEQYF.

The chain carries TRBV5-8 and TRBJ1-2; 7 bases are shared with TRBD1. CDR1 and CDR2 (germline): SGHTS, YDEGEE. The CDR3 extends over 14 amino acids. The V gene end was trimmed by 4 bases and the J gene end by 8 bases; junction bases not matched to a gene: 11. The CDR3 DNA is TGTGCCAGCAGCCATAAGACAGGGTCATTCGGCTACACCTTC. It encodes CASSHKTGSFGYTF. The whole variable domain, remainder taken from reference TRBV5-8 and TRBJ1-2, is EAGVTQSPTHLIKTRGQQATLRCSPISGHTSVYWYQQALGLGLQFLLWYDEGEERNRGNFPPRFSGRQFPNYSSELNVNALELEDSALYLCASSHKTGSFGYTFGSGTRLTVV.

The chain carries TRBV2 and TRBJ2-3; D may be TRBD2 (6 bases). The CDR3 is made up of 16 amino acids. V was cut by 4 bases and J by 2 bases, with 16 bases left in between. Germline V CDR1 and CDR2: SNHLY, FYNNEI. In nucleotides, the CDR3 is TGTGCCAGCAGTGGAGGGGTAGCGGCCACCACAGATACGCAGTATTTT. It codes for CASSGGVAATTDTQYF. Together with reference TRBV2 and TRBJ2-3, the CDR3 gives the full variable domain: EPEVTQTPSHQVTQMGQEVILRCVPISNHLYFYWYRQILGQKVEFLVSFYNNEISEKSEIFDDQFSVERPDGSNFTLKIRSTKLEDSAMYFCASSGGVAATTDTQYFGPGTRLTVL.

This clone was picked up one time. The chain uses TRBV7-3 and TRBJ2-6, with 10 bases that match TRBD1. J was trimmed by 0 bases and V by 4 bases; bases with no gene match: 3. The CDR3 length is 17 residues. Per the germline V gene, CDR1 is SGHTA and CDR2 is FQGTGA. The CDR3 coding sequence is TGTGCCAGCAGCTCGACAGGGGGCAGCTCTGGGGCCAACGTCCTGACTTTC. Protein sequence: CASSSTGGSSGANVLTF.

The chain is built from TRBV11-2 and TRBJ2-1; 8 bases align to TRBD2. V trimming: 8 bases; J trimming: 2 bases; junction bases outside the gene matches: 5. The length of the CDR3 is 14 residues. CDR1 and CDR2 from the germline V gene are SGHAT and FQNNGV. This CDR3 reads CASSGGGTYNEQFF. The DNA for the CDR3 is TGTGCCAGCTCCGGCGGGGGGACCTACAATGAGCAGTTCTTC.

V and J are TRBV6-2 or TRBV6-3 and TRBJ2-2; 8 nucleotides align to TRBD1. The CDR3 is 14 residues long. Germline lookup yields CDR1 MNHEY and CDR2 SVGEGT. V was pared by 2 bases and J by 7 bases, with 3 bases of the junction left unmatched. CDR3 sequence reads: CASSYGQGGGELFF. The CDR3 coding sequence is TGTGCCAGCAGTTACGGACAGGGAGGCGGGGAGCTGTTTTTT.

The chain carries TRBV6-2 or TRBV6-3 and TRBJ2-6; the D is unclear. V lost 0 bases to trimming and J lost 0 bases, with 9 bases between them. Germline-derived CDR1 and CDR2 are MNHEY and SVGEGT. The CDR3 loop spans 17 amino acids. The DNA of the CDR3 is TGTGCCAGCAGTTACTCAACCAGTCACTCTGGGGCCAACGTCCTGACTTTC. Translation gives CASSYSTSHSGANVLTF.